This entry concerns a single T cell receptor beta chain. Patients in Seattle were enrolled during active infection, then followed longitudinally. The source of the sample is a study of blood T cell repertoires in COVID-19. Study-level information: Material from acute and convalescent COVID-19 was sourced from the United States, Italy and Spain.

The trim removed 6 bases at V and 4 bases at J, leaving 5 bases unmatched. Germline V lookup: CDR1 SGHTA, CDR2 FQGNSA. The CDR3 totals 15 residues. Assay: immunoSEQ multiplex PCR; the TCRdb copy retains only in-frame clones and omits some. The sample yields about 280,000 clones, approximately 86% seen once. The chain has TRBV7-2 and TRBJ2-3, with 12 bases fitting TRBD2. This sequence originates from a woman in her 70s with COVID-19, enrolled during active disease. Sequenced: peripheral blood. The CDR3 bases are TGTGCCAGCAGTCCTAGCGGGGGGGCATCAGATACGCAGTATTTT. Its translation: CASSPSGGASDTQYF.